What follows is one T cell receptor (beta chain) and its context. Its antigen is not known. Trimming took 3 bases from V and 5 from J, leaving 15 bases between them. Germline V gene sequence: CDR1 KGHSH, CDR2 LQKENI. The CDR3 contains 15 residues. The sample belongs to a study of lymphopenia after photon versus proton radiotherapy. Assay: immunoSEQ multiplex PCR; the TCRdb copy retains only in-frame clones and omits some. The sample lists about 39,000 clones, roughly nine tenths seen once, with about 15% in the top ten. Study-wide findings and caveats: After the lymphocyte nadir, photon-treated repertoires showed oligoclonal expansion, especially of CD8+ Temra cells. Larger post-nadir TCR diversity loss correlated inversely with survival in deceased patients. Only patients who died were analyzed for survival; proton advantage is unproven. Relative stability marked proton patients; photon patients lost diversity and naive cells.

This specimen was peripheral blood, taken from a patient treated with photon-based radiotherapy. The chain is built from TRBV18 and TRBJ2-3, with D possibly being TRBD2 (6 bases). The source of this sequence is a man aged 55-75 years with cholangiocarcinoma. The CDR3 loop is CASSPLVGRGDTQYF. The CDR3 DNA reads TGTGCCAGCTCACCCCTCGTGGGGCGGGGAGATACGCAGTATTTT.